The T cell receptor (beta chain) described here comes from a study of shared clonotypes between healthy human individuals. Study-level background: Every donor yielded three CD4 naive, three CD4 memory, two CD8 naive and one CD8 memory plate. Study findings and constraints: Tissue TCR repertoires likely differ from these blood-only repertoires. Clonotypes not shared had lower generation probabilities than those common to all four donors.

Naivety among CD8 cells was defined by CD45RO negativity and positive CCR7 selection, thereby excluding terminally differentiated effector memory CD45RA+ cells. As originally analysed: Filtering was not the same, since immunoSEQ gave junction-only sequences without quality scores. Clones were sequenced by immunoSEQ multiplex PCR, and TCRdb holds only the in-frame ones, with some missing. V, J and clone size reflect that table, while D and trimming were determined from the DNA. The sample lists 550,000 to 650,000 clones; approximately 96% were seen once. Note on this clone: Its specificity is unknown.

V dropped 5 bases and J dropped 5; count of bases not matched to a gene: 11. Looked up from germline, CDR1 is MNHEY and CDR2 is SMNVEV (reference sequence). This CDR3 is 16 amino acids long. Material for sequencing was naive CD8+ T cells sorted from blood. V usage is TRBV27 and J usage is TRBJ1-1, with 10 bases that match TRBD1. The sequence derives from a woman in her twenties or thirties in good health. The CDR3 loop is CASSLLSRTGGTEAFF. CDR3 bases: TGTGCCAGCAGTCTACTAAGTAGGACAGGGGGTACTGAAGCTTTCTTT.